The entry below gives a single T cell receptor (beta chain) sequence along with its context. The entry originates in a study of T cell repertoires in cytomegalovirus infection. Across the whole study: Based on public TCR beta signatures, there were indications of CMV infection and of a matching HLA type.

One entry per CDR3 protein results from TCRdb running MiXCR on the reads. The table lists approximately 500,000 distinct CDR3 sequences, about 15% of them singletons. The CDR3 is 15 residues long. Trimming shortened V by 0 bases and J by 6 bases, and 16 bases separated the two germline ends. From germline, CDR1 is SGDLS and CDR2 YYNGEE. The chain employs TRBV9 and TRBJ2-7, with a tentative D call TRBD1 (6 bases). This sequence originates from a human donor in good health (CMV status not recorded). Some clones in this sample may be carry-over from other donors' samples. Sample: CD8+ T cells from PBMCs. The DNA for the CDR3 is TGTGCCAGCAGCGTAGGCCAGGACAGTGCGTCCGAGCAGTACTTC. Translating gives CASSVGQDSASEQYF.